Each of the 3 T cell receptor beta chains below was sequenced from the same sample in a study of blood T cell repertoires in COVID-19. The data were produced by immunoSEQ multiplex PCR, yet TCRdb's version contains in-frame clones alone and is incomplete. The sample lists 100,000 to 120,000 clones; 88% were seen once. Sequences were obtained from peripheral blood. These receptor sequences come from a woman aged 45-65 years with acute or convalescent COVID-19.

For the CDR3, the DNA is TGTGCCAGCTCCTCGGGAGGGAGAGGGACAGATACGCAGTATTTT. Protein: CASSSGGRGTDTQYF. The chain couples TRBV7-2 to TRBJ2-3; 8 positions match TRBD2. This CDR3 contains 15 residues. CDR1 and CDR2 (germline): SGHTA, FQGNSA. Germline trimming cut 8 bases from V and 3 bases from J; bases unmatched to any gene: 10.

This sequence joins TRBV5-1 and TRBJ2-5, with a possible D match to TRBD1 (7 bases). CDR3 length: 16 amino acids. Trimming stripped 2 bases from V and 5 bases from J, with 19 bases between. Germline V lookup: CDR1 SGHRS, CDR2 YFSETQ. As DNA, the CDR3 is TGCGCCAGCAGCTTTAAGGGGGCAGGGGGGCCGGAGACCCAGTACTTC. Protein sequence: CASSFKGAGGPETQYF.

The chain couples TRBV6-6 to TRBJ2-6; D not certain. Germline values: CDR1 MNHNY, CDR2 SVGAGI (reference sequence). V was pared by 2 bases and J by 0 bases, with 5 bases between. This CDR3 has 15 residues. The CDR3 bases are TGTGCCAGCAGTTACCCGTTCTCTGGGGCCAACGTCCTGACTTTC. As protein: CASSYPFSGANVLTF.